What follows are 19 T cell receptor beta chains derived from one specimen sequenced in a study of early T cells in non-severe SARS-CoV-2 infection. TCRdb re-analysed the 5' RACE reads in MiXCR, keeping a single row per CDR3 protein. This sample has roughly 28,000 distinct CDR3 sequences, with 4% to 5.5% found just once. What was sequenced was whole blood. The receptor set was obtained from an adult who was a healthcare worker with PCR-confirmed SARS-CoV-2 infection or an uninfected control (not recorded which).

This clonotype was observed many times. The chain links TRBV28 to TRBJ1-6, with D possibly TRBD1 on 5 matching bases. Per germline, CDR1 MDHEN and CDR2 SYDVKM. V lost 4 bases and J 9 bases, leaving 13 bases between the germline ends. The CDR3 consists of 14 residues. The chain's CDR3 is CASSSLGGTSPLHF. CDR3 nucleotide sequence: TGTGCCAGCAGTTCCCTTGGGGGGACTTCACCCCTCCACTTT.

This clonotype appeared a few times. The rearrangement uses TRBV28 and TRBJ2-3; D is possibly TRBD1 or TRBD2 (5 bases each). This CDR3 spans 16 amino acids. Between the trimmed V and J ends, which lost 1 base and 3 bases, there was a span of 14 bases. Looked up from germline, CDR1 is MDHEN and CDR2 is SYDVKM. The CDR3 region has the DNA TGTGCCAGCAGTTTATTGTCAGGGAGAGGAACAGATACGCAGTATTTT. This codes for CASSLLSGRGTDTQYF.

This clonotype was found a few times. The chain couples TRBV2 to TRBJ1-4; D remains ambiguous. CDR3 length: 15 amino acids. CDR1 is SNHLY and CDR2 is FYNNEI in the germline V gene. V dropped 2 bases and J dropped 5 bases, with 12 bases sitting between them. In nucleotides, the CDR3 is TGTGCCAGCAGTGAATCCGGGAATTCGAATGAAAAACTGTTTTTT. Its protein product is CASSESGNSNEKLFF.

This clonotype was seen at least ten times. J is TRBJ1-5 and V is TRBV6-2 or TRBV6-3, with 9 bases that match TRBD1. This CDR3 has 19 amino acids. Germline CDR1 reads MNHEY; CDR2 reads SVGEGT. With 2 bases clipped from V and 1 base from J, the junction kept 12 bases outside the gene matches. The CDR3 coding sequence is TGTGCCAGCAGTTACCGTTCGAGTCCCGGGACAGGGAGCAATCAGCCCCAGCATTTT. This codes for CASSYRSSPGTGSNQPQHF.

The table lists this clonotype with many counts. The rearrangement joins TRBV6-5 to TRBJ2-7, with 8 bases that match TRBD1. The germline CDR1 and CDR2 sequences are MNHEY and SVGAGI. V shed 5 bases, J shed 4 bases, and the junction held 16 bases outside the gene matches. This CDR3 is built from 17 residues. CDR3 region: CASSPALDRVWGYEQYF. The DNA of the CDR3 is TGTGCCAGCAGTCCAGCGCTGGACAGGGTATGGGGATACGAGCAGTACTTC.

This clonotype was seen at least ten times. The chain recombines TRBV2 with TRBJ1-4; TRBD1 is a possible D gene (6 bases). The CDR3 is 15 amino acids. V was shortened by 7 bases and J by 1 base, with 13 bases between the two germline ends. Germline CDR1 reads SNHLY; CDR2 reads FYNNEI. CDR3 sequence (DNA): TGTGCCAGCACATCTCAGGGGAGAACTAATGAAAAACTGTTTTTT. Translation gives CASTSQGRTNEKLFF.

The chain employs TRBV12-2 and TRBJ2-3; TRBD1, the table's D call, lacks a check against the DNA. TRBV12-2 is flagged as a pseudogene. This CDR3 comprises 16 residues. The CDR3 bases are TGTGCAAGTCGCTCCCGGGCGGCGGGAACCCCAGATACGCAGTATTTT. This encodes CASRSRAAGTPDTQYF.

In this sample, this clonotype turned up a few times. For the CDR3, the DNA is TGTGCCAGCAACCTGGACAGGGGAGGTGGCTACACCTTC. Its protein product is CASNLDRGGGYTF. The chain uses TRBV6-6 and TRBJ1-2, with TRBD1 matching over 9 bases. The CDR3 length is 13 residues. Germline V gives CDR1 MNHNY, CDR2 SVGAGI (reference sequence). Germline trimming cut 7 bases from V and 7 bases from J; bases unmatched to any gene: 7.

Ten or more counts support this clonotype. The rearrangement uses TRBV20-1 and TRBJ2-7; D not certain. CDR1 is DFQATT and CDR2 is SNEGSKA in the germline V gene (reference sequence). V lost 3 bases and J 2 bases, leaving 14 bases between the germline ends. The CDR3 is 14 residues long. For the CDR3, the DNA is TGCAGTGCTAGTATTGGGCGGCAAACCTACGAGCAGTACTTC. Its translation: CSASIGRQTYEQYF.

For the CDR3, the DNA is TGCGCCAGCAGCTTGGGACTAGCGGGAGTTTACAATGAGCAGTTCTTC. Its translation: CASSLGLAGVYNEQFF. The gene calls are TRBV5-1 and TRBJ2-1, with 12 nucleotides matching TRBD2. The length of the CDR3 is 16 residues. Germline CDR1 SGHRS, CDR2 YFSETQ. The J segment lost 4 bases and the V segment lost 0 bases, leaving 2 bases of the junction unmatched.

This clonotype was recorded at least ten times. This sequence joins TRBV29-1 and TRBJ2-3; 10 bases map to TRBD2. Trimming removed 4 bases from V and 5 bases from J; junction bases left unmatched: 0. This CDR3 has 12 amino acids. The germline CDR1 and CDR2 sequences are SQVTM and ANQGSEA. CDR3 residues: CSVVAGGDTQYF. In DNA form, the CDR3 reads TGCAGCGTTGTAGCGGGAGGAGATACGCAGTATTTT.

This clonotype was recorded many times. The CDR3 DNA reads TGTGCCAGCAGTGTACAGGTCAATCAGCCCCAGCATTTT. The encoded protein is CASSVQVNQPQHF. This rearrangement joins TRBV6-1 to TRBJ1-5, with D possibly TRBD1 on 5 matching bases. Germline CDR1 is MNHNS and CDR2 is SASEGT. V was pared by 4 bases and J by 3 bases, with 7 bases between. There are 13 residues in the CDR3.

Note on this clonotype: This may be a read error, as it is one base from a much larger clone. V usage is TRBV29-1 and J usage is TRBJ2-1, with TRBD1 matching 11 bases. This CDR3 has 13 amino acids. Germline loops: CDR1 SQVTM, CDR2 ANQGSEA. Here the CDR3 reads CSVWDRGINEQLF. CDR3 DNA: TGCAGCGTCTGGGACAGGGGGATCAATGAGCAGCTCTTC.

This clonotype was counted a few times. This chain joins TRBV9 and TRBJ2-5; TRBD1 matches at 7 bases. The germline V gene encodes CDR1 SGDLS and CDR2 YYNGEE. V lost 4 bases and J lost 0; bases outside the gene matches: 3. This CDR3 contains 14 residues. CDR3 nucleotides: TGTGCCAGCAGCTTTACAGGGGACCAAGAGACCCAGTACTTC. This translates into CASSFTGDQETQYF.

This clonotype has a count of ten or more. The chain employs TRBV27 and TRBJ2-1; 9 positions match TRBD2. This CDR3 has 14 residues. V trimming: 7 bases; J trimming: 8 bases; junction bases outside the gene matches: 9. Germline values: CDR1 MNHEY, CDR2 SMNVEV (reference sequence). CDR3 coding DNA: TGTGCCAGCATTGGGCGGGGGGGCGTCGATGAGCAGTTCTTC. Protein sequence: CASIGRGGVDEQFF.

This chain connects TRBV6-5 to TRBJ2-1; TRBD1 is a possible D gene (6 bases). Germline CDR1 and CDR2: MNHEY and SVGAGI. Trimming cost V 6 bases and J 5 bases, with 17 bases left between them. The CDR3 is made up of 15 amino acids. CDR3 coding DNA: TGTGCCAGCAGCCTACAACAACAGGGAAACAATGAGCAGTTCTTC. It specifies CASSLQQQGNNEQFF.

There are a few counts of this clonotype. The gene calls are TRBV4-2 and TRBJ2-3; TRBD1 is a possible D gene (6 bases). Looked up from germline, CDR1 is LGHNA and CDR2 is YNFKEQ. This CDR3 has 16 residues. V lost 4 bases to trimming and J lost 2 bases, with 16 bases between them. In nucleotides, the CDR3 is TGTGCCAGCAGCCGAGGGTCAGGGGTTATCACAGATACGCAGTATTTT. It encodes CASSRGSGVITDTQYF.

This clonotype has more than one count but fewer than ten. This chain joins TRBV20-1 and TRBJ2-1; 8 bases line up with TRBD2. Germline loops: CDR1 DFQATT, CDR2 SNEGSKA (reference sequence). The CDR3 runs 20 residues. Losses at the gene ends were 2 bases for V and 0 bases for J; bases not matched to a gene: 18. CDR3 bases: TGCAGTGCTAGAAGGGGACTAGACCCAAACGCGTTGGTCTCCTACAATGAGCAGTTCTTC. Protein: CSARRGLDPNALVSYNEQFF.

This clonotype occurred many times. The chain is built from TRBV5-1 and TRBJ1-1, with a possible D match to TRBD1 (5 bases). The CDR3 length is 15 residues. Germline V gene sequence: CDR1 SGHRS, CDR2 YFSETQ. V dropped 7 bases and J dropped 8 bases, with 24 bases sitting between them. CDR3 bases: TGCGCCAGCTCTGGGGCCACCGCTACAATTACGGAAGCTTTCTTT. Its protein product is CASSGATATITEAFF.